These T cell receptor beta chains were read from a single sample in a study of T-cell reconstitution after alpha-beta-depleted transplantation in children. TCRdb recomputed calls from the PCR reads with MiXCR, one row per CDR3 protein. The table lists almost 400,000 distinct CDR3 sequences, about a fifth of them singletons. The material sequenced was PBMCs from the stem cell graft donor, taken from the stem cell graft. The receptor source for this set is a human donor who donated a stem cell graft to a child with acute myeloid leukemia. CDR3s include the opening cysteine and the closing phenylalanine or tryptophan. A D gene is named only where the DNA matches it firmly. Size values are once, few and many counts, or a class for expanded clones, and some rows have none.

TRBV11-2	TRBD2	few	TRBJ2-3	TGTGCCAGCAGCTTACCAACTAGCGGGAGGTTGAATACGCAGTATTTT	CASSLPTSGRLNTQYF
TRBV6-5	-	-	TRBJ1-1	TGTGCCAGCAGTTCCCCTACAGGGTCGGGCACTGAAGCTTTCTTT	CASSSPTGSGTEAFF
TRBV4-2	TRBD2	few	TRBJ2-2	TGTGCCAGCAGCCGAGATCCGGGACTAGGAGACATGGAGCTGTTTTTT	CASSRDPGLGDMELFF
TRBV2	-	-	TRBJ2-5	TGTGCCAGCACCATGGAGGGCGGCCAAGAGACCCAGTACTTC	CASTMEGGQETQYF
TRBV3-1	-	-	TRBJ2-1	TGTGCCAGCAGCCAACCCCTCCGTCGGAATGAGCAGTTCTTC	CASSQPLRRNEQFF
TRBV21-1	-	few	TRBJ2-3	TGTGCCAGCACTCCATATGGTCCCATTGAGGGGGTTGTAACAGATACGCAGTATTTT	CASTPYGPIEGVVTDTQYF
TRBV6-2/TRBV6-3	TRBD2	-	TRBJ2-1	TGTGCCAGCAGCTCCCTTAGAGCGGGAGGTTATAATGAGCAGTTCTTC	CASSSLRAGGYNEQFF
TRBV12-3/TRBV12-4	-	many	TRBJ2-5	TGTGCCAGCAAAGAAATCCGCCGGTACCGAGAGACCCAGTACTTC	CASKEIRRYRETQYF
TRBV27	-	-	TRBJ1-2	TGTGCCAGCAGTCCAGGGACCGGGCGTGGGGGCTACACCTTC	CASSPGTGRGGYTF
TRBV12-3/TRBV12-4	-	-	TRBJ2-1	TGTGCCAGCAGGAGAGAGAGGAATGAGCAGTTCTTC	CASRRERNEQFF
TRBV20-1	TRBD2	few	TRBJ2-1	TGCAGTGCTAGAGTTCGGGCCCAGCGGGGAAACAATGAGCAGTTCTTC	CSARVRAQRGNNEQFF
TRBV20-1	-	many	TRBJ2-1	TGCAGTGCCGACGGACTGGGACACAATGAGCAGTTCTTC	CSADGLGHNEQFF
TRBV5-1	-	few	TRBJ2-2	TGCGCCAGCAGCTTCGACCCGAACACCGGGGAGCTGTTTTTT	CASSFDPNTGELFF
TRBV19	TRBD2	-	TRBJ2-5	TGTGCCAGTAGCATGGGGCTAGCGGAGCAAGAGACCCAGTACTTC	CASSMGLAEQETQYF
TRBV6-2/TRBV6-3	-	many	TRBJ2-1	TGTGCCAGCAGTTACCTTCGGGCGGTAGAGCAGTTCTTC	CASSYLRAVEQFF
TRBV7-2	TRBD1	few	TRBJ1-3	TGTGCCAGCAGCGTCGGACTACAGGGGCGCTCTGGAAACACCATATATTTT	CASSVGLQGRSGNTIYF
TRBV20-1	TRBD2	few	TRBJ2-5	TGCAGTGCGGAAAGACTAGCGGGTAGCGAGACCCAGTACTTC	CSAERLAGSETQYF
TRBV9	-	-	TRBJ1-1	TGTGCCAGCAGCGTATGGGAAAACACTGAAGCTTTCTTT	CASSVWENTEAFF
TRBV20-1	TRBD1	few	TRBJ1-2	TGCAGTGCTAGAAGGACAGGCGATGGGTATGGCTACACCTTC	CSARRTGDGYGYTF
TRBV6-1	-	few	TRBJ2-5	TGTGCCAGCAGTACCGGGTTAGGGGTGTTCGACCAAGAGACCCAGTACTTC	CASSTGLGVFDQETQYF
TRBV9	TRBD2	-	TRBJ2-2	TGTGCCAGCAGCGTAGGGACTAGCGGGGGCACCGGGGAGCTGTTTTTT	CASSVGTSGGTGELFF
TRBV12-3/TRBV12-4	-	few	TRBJ2-7	TGTGCCAGCAGTTTAGCGGGAGCCAGGTACGAGCAGTACTTC	CASSLAGARYEQYF
TRBV28	TRBD2	once	TRBJ2-3	TGTGCCAGCAGTTTACTAGGGACTAGCGGGAGGGCCGACATGGGGGATACGCAGTATTTT	CASSLLGTSGRADMGDTQYF
TRBV20-1	TRBD1	few	TRBJ1-5	TGCAGTGCTGCAATTGACAGGGGCGGCAATCAGCCCCAGCATTTT	CSAAIDRGGNQPQHF
TRBV27	-	few	TRBJ1-5	TGTGCCAGCAGTTCTTACGATAGCAATCAGCCCCAGCATTTT	CASSSYDSNQPQHF
TRBV20-1	-	many	TRBJ2-1	TGCAGTGCTAGCGGGGCAAGTCGCTATGAGCAGTTCTTC	CSASGASRYEQFF
TRBV7-2	TRBD1	few	TRBJ1-2	TGTGCCAGCAGCTCGGGACAGGGTGACAATTATGGCTACACCTTC	CASSSGQGDNYGYTF
TRBV20-1	-	many	TRBJ2-1	TGCAGTGCTAGAGATAAAGCAGACTACAATGAGCAGTTCTTC	CSARDKADYNEQFF
TRBV15	TRBD1	-	TRBJ2-7	TGTGCCACCAGCAGAGGGACCGGGACAGGGGTCTACGAGCAGTACTTC	CATSRGTGTGVYEQYF
TRBV12-3/TRBV12-4	TRBD2	few	TRBJ2-3	TGTGCCAGCAGTTTTGGGCTAGCGGGTCCCACAGATACGCAGTATTTT	CASSFGLAGPTDTQYF
TRBV6-4	-	many	TRBJ2-1	TGTGCCAGCAGTGTTATGGGGCAGTCCGCCCTGGTCTTC	CASSVMGQSALVF
TRBV4-3	TRBD2	-	TRBJ2-1	TGCGCCAGCAGCCACGAGCTTGGGACTAGCGGGCTCAATGAGCAGTTCTTC	CASSHELGTSGLNEQFF
TRBV3-1	-	-	TRBJ2-7	TGTGCCAGCAGCCAACCAAGGACTACTAACTCCTACGAGCAGTACTTC	CASSQPRTTNSYEQYF
TRBV6-2/TRBV6-3	-	few	TRBJ1-5	TGTGCCAGCAGGAGACAGGCGACATATAGCAATCAGCCCCAGCATTTT	CASRRQATYSNQPQHF
TRBV28	-	-	TRBJ2-4	TGTGCGTTGGGGACCATGGACATTCAGTACTTC	CALGTMDIQYF
TRBV11-1	-	-	TRBJ2-5	TGTGCCAGCAGCTTACTCGGGGGGCGTCAAGAGACCCAGTACTTC	CASSLLGGRQETQYF
TRBV20-1	-	few	TRBJ2-7	TGCAGTGCTAGTCCCAGGGGTCGTTACGAGCAGTACTTC	CSASPRGRYEQYF
TRBV20-1	TRBD1	few	TRBJ1-1	TGCAGTGCTAGAGATTTGGTCGGGACAGTAGACACTGAAGCTTTCTTT	CSARDLVGTVDTEAFF
TRBV5-1	-	few	TRBJ2-7	TGCGCCAGCAGCTTGGCCGGTAGCTCCTCCGAGCAGTACTTC	CASSLAGSSSEQYF
TRBV7-9	TRBD2	many	TRBJ2-1	TGTGCCAGCAGCCGGACTAGCGGGAGAGGGAATGAGCAGTTCTTC	CASSRTSGRGNEQFF
TRBV29-1	-	-	TRBJ2-3	TGCAGCGTTCGGGGACGGTGGAGCACAGATACGCAGTATTTT	CSVRGRWSTDTQYF
TRBV29-1	-	many	TRBJ2-3	TGCAGCGTTGAAGGGACAGACACAGATACGCAGTATTTT	CSVEGTDTDTQYF
TRBV19	TRBD2	-	TRBJ2-1	TGTGCCAGTAGTATCGGACTAGGGTCCTACAATGAGCAGTTCTTC	CASSIGLGSYNEQFF
TRBV20-1	TRBD2	few	TRBJ2-1	TGCAGTGCTAGGAAACTAGCGGGAGCCTACAATGAGCAGTTCTTC	CSARKLAGAYNEQFF
TRBV5-1	TRBD2	few	TRBJ2-1	TGCGCCAGCAGCTCCGGGACTAGCGAGTACAATGAGCAGTTCTTC	CASSSGTSEYNEQFF
TRBV29-1	TRBD1	-	TRBJ1-1	TGCAGCGTTGACTATATCGGACAGGGCGGGGGTGAAGCTTTCTTT	CSVDYIGQGGGEAFF
TRBV28	TRBD1	few	TRBJ2-5	TGTGCCAGCAGGAAGAGACAGGGACACCTCCAAGAGACCCAGTACTTC	CASRKRQGHLQETQYF
TRBV20-1	TRBD2	many	TRBJ2-7	TGCAGTGCTAGGTTTAGCGGGACCTACGAGCAGTACTTC	CSARFSGTYEQYF
TRBV5-1	-	few	TRBJ2-1	TGCGCCAGCAGCTGGGGACGAGATGAGCAGTTCTTC	CASSWGRDEQFF
TRBV20-1	TRBD1	-	TRBJ2-6	TGCTGTGCTAGAGACAGGGTAACCTCTGGGGCCAACGTCCTGACTTTC	CCARDRVTSGANVLTF
TRBV20-1	-	many	TRBJ2-1	TGCAGTGCTGGGGGGTGGCGGTCCGCCCGGTTCTTC	CSAGGWRSARFF
TRBV12-3/TRBV12-4	-	few	TRBJ2-1	TGTGCCAGCAGACAGGGTAGGGGTCACAATGAGCAGTTCTTC	CASRQGRGHNEQFF
TRBV28	-	few	TRBJ1-1	TGTGCCAGCAGTTTTACTCCGAACACTGAAGCTTTCTTT	CASSFTPNTEAFF
TRBV20-1	-	-	TRBJ2-1	TGCAGTGTTACCCAGGTTGGTGATGAGCAGTTCTTC	CSVTQVGDEQFF
TRBV20-1	TRBD2	many	TRBJ2-5	TGCAGTGCTAGAATACTAGCGCAAGAGACCCAGTACTTC	CSARILAQETQYF
TRBV4-2	TRBD2	-	TRBJ2-1	TGTGCCAGCCTCGGGGGGGGCGCAAACGATGAGCAGTTCTTC	CASLGGGANDEQFF
TRBV12-3/TRBV12-4	-	few	TRBJ1-2	TGTGCCAGCAGTTCCGGACAGAGCCTATATAACTATGGCTACACCTTC	CASSSGQSLYNYGYTF